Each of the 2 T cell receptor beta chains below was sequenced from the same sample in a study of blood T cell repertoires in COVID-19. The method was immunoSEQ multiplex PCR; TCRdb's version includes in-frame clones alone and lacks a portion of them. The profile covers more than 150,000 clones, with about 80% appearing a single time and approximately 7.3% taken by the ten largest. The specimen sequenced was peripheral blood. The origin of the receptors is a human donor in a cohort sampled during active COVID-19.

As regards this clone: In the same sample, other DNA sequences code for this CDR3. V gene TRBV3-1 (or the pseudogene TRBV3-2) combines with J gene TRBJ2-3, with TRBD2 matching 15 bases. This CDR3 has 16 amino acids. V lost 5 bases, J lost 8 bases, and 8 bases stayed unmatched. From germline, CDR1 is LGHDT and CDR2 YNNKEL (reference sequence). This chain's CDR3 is CASSSTGTSGGLTQYF. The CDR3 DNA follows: TGTGCCAGCAGCTCTACCGGGACTAGCGGGGGGCTTACGCAGTATTTT.

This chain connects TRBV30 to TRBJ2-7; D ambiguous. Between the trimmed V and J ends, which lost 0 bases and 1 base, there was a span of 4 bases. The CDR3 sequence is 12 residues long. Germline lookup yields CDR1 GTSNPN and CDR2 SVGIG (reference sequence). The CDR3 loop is CAWSVSSYEQYF. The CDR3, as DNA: TGTGCCTGGAGTGTGTCGTCCTACGAGCAGTACTTC.